Sequencing of this T cell receptor beta chain was carried out in a study of blood T cells in healthy people across ages. For the second PCR, which ran for about 7 to 11 cycles, a sample-barcoded 5' primer and a J-beta primer mix were used. Every cDNA molecule bore a tag from a template-switch adaptor containing 12 random nucleotides. No fewer than 3 million CDR3-containing paired-end reads came from each sample. From the 5' RACE reads, TCRdb called clonotypes with MiXCR, one entry per CDR3 protein. The sample contains hundreds of thousands of distinct CDR3 sequences, 49% of which appear only once. PBMCs were isolated at a quantity of at least 6 million per sample. Per sample, no less than 5.5 micrograms of total RNA were extracted. CDR1 LGHNA and CDR2 YSLEER come from the germline V gene. The CDR3 contains 17 residues. V dropped 3 bases and J dropped 7; count of bases not matched to a gene: 12.

The rearrangement links TRBV4-3 to TRBJ2-1; 10 bases are a match to TRBD2. Sequenced sample: blood. The receptor's source is a woman aged 55-69 years in good health. The CDR3 coding sequence is TGCGCCAGCAGCCAGACCATCCTAGCGGGAGACTCGAATGAGCAGTTCTTC. Amino acid sequence: CASSQTILAGDSNEQFF.